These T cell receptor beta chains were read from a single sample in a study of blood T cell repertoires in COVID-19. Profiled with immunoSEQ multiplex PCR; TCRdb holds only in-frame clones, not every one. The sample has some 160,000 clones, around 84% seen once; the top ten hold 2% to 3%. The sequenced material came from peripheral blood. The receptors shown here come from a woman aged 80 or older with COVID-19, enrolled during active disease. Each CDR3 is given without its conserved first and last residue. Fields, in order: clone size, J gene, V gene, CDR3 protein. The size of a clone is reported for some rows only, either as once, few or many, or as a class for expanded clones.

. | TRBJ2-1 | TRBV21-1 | ASTVAGGVNEQF
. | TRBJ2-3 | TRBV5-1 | ASNSPGRAQY
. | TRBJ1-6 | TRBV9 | ASSVTDRDSPLH
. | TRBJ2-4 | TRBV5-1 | ASSSQGVAKNIQY
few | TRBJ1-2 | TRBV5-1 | ASSLAIESRDRGSYT
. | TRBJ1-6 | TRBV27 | ASSTAGLSLH
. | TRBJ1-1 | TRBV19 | ASSIEGGGKAF
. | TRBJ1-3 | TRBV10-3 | AISDGQTISGNTIY
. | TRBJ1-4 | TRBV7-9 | ASSRTGLNEKLF
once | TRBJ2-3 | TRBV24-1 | ATSGPGGNTQY
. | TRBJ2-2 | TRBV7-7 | ASSLGLSRAANTGELF
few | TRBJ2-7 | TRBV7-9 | ASSPGTSGTDEQY
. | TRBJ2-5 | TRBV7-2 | ASTGHRGGGETQY
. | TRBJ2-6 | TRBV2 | ASRRQRGEFSGANVLT
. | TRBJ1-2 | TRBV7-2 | ASSGRDRVNGYT
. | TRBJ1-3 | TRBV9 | ASSRLTGSGGAGNTIY
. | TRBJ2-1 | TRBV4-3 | ASSPQERGNYNEQF
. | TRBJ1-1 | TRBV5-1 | ASSLEGQGIRLGAF
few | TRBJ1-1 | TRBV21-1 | ASRAPVNTEAF
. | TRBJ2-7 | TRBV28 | ASRSTLAGGTYVQY
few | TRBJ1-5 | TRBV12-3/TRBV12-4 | ASTQGSNQPQH
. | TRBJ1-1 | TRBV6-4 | ASRAGAGPLNTEAF
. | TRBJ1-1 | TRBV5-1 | ASSSHAGGEGTEAF
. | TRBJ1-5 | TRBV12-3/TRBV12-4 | ASSWGGNQPQH
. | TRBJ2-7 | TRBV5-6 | ASSLYRQGVISYEQY
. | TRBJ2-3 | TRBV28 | ASSFRLAATDTQY
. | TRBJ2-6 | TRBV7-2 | ASSLGGPSGANVLT
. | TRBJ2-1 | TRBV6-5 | ASSRAGGPSNEQF
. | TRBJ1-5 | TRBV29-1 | SVVPGTANSNQPQH
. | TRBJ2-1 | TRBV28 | ASISGGGGGNEQF
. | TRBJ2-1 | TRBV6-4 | ASSDSFGSSYNEQF
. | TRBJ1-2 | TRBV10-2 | ASSAGQGARGYT
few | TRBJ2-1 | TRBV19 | ASSGSSGRNEQF
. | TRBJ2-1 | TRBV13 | ASSPRDRVDNEQF
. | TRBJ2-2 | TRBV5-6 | ASSLTSPGELF
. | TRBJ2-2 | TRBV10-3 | AISGLGLAGGGELF
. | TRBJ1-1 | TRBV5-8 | ASSEGGGSGGKAF
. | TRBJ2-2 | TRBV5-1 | ASSGTGKNTGELF
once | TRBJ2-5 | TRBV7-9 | ASSSVETQY
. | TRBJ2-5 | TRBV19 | ASSESRAQY
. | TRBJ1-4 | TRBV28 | ASSQGLVREKLF
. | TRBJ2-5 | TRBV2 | ASSTGMGDQETQY
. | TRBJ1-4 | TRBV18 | ASSPSRPGRTNEKLF
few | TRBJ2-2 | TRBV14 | ASSQGPAGELF
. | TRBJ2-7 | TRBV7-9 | ASSLATGVGEQY
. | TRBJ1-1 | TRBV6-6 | ASTHRRDPNEAF
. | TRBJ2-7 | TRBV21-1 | ASSPQKDSPYEQY
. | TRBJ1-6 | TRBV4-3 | ASSLDRSNSPLH
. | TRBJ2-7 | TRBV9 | ASSPGQGRNEQY
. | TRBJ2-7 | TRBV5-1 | ASSGTGGRQGVEQY
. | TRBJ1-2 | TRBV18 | ASSGGSLYGYT
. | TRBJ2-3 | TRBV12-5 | ASGRGDTQY
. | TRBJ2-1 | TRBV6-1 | ASSEQRVYNEQF
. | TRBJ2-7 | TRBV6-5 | ASATGGPYEQY
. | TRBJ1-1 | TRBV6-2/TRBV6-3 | ASSLQGELVAF
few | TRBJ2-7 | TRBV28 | ASSFVKGAQEQY
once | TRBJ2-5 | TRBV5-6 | ASSLSRWETQY
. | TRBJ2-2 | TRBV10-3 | AIPRLAGVGGELF
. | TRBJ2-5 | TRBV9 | ASSVASGTGETQY